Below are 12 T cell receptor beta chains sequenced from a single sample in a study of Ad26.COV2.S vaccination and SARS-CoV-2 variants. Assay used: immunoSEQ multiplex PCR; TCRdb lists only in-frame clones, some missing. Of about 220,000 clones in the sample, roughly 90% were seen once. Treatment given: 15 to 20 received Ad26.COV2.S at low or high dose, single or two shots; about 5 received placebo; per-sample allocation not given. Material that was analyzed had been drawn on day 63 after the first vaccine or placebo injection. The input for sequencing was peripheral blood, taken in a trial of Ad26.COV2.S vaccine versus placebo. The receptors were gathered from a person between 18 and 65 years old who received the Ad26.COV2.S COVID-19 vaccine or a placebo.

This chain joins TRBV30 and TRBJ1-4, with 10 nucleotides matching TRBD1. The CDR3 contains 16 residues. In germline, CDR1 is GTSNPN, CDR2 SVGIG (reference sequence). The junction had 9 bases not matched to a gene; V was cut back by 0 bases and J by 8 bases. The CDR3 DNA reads TGTGCCTGGAGTGTGAAGGGGACAGGGGTACAGGAAAAACTGTTTTTT. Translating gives CAWSVKGTGVQEKLFF. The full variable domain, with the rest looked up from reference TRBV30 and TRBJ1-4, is SQTIHQWPATLVQPVGSPLSLECTVEGTSNPNLYWYRQAAGRGLQLLFYSVGIGQISSEVPQNLSASRPQDRQFILSSKKLLLSDSGFYLCAWSVKGTGVQEKLFFGSGTQLSVL.

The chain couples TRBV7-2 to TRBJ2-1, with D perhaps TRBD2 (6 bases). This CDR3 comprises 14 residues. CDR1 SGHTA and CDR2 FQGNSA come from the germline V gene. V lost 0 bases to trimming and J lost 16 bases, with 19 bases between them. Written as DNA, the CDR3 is TGTGCCAGCAGCTTAGCCTTCTGGGACTCTGGTAGATTCTTC. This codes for CASSLAFWDSGRFF.

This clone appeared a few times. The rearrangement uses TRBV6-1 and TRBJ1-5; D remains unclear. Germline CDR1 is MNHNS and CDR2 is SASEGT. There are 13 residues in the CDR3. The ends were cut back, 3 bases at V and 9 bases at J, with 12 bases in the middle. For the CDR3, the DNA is TGTGCCAGCAGTGACCAAGTAAGGAGGCCCCAGCATTTT. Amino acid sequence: CASSDQVRRPQHF.

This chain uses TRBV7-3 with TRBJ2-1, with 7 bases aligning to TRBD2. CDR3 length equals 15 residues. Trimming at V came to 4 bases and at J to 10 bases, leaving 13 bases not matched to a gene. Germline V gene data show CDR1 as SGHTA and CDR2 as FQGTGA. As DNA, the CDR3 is TGTGCCAGCAGCTCCTTGGGAGTAGCGGGTGGAGAGCAGTTCTTC. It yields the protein CASSSLGVAGGEQFF.

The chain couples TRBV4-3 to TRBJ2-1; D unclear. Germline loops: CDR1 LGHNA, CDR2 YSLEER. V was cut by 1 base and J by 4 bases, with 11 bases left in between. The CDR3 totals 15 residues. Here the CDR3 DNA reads TGCGCCAGCAGCCAAGTGGGCGGTCTTTACAATGAGCAGTTCTTC. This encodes CASSQVGGLYNEQFF.

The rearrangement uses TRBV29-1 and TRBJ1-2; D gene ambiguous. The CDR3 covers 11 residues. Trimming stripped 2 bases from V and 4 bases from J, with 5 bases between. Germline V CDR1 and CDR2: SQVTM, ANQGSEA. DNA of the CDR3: TGCAGCGTTGAAATTTCCTATGGCTACACCTTC. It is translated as CSVEISYGYTF.

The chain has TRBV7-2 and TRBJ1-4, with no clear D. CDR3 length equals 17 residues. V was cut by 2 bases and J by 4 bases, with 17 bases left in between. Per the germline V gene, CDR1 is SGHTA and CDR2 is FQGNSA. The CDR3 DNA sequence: TGTGCCAGCAGCTTACGTGCAGCACGTTCGGGTAATGAAAAACTGTTTTTT. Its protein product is CASSLRAARSGNEKLFF.

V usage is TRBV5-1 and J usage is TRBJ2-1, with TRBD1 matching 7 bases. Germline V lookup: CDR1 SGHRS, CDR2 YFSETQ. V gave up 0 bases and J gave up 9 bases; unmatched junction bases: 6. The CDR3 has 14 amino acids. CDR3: CASSLEAGGREQFF. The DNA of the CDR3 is TGCGCCAGCAGCTTGGAGGCAGGGGGTCGTGAGCAGTTCTTC.

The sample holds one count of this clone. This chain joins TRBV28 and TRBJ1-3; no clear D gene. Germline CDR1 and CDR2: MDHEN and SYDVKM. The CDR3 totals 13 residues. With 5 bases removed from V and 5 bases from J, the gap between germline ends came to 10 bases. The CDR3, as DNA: TGTGCCAGCAGTGATGACGGCCGAAACACCATATATTTT. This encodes CASSDDGRNTIYF.

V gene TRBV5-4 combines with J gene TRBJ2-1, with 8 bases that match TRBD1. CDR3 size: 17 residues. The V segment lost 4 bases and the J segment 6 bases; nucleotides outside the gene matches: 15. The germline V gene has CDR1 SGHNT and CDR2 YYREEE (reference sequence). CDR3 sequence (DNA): TGTGCCAGCAGCCCGGCGGCCGGGACAGGTCAGGCCAATGAGCAGTTCTTC. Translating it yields CASSPAAGTGQANEQFF. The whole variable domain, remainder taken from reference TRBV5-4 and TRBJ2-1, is ETGVTQSPTHLIKTRGQQVTLRCSSQSGHNTVSWYQQALGQGPQFIFQYYREEENGRGNFPPRFSGLQFPNYSSELNVNALELDDSALYLCASSPAAGTGQANEQFFGPGTRLTVL.

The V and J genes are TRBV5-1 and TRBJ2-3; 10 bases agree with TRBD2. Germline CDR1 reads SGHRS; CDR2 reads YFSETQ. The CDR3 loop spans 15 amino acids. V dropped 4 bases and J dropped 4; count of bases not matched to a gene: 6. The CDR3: CASSPTLAGSDTQYF. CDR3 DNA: TGCGCCAGCAGCCCGACACTAGCGGGGTCAGATACGCAGTATTTT.

The CDR3 bases are TGTGCCAGCAGTTGGGGACTAGCGGGAACCCCAGATACGCAGTATTTT. Its translation: CASSWGLAGTPDTQYF. This chain links TRBV27 with TRBJ2-3, with 13 bases fitting TRBD2. The CDR3 has 16 residues. The V segment lost 4 bases and the J segment 4 bases; nucleotides outside the gene matches: 5. Germline CDR1 reads MNHEY; CDR2 reads SMNVEV (reference sequence).